Shown below are 22 T cell receptor beta chains from a single sample sequenced in a study of T cell responses to AZD1222 COVID-19 vaccine. This table comes from immunoSEQ multiplex PCR, and its TCRdb copy is limited to in-frame clones, with some not included. The sample holds about 150,000 clones, about 92% seen once. Sequencing used peripheral blood, obtained 28 days after the second AZD1222 dose. All receptors derive from an adult who received the AZD1222 COVID-19 vaccine.

V and J are TRBV27 and TRBJ2-1; no reliable D call. The germline V gene has CDR1 MNHEY and CDR2 SMNVEV (reference sequence). This CDR3 comprises 15 residues. With 6 bases removed from V and 5 bases from J, the gap between germline ends came to 17 bases. CDR3 region: CASSPGPSWHNEQFF. In DNA form, the CDR3 reads TGTGCCAGCAGCCCAGGACCCTCCTGGCACAATGAGCAGTTCTTC.

This clone was observed a few times. This sequence joins TRBV11-2 and TRBJ1-2; D is ambiguous. The CDR3 runs to 14 residues. V shed 5 bases and J shed 2 bases, with 12 bases lying between them. Germline V gene lookup returns CDR1 SGHAT and CDR2 FQNNGV. The CDR3 DNA is TGTGCCAGCAGCCCAGGTAGCGCAAACTATGGCTACACCTTC. The encoded protein is CASSPGSANYGYTF.

The rearrangement links TRBV20-1 to TRBJ1-5; tentative D call: TRBD1 (5 bases). The CDR3 loop spans 16 amino acids. The germline gives CDR1 DFQATT, CDR2 SNEGSKA (reference sequence). V shed 3 bases and J shed 0 bases, with 15 bases lying between them. In DNA form, the CDR3 reads TGCAGTGCTAGTCGGCAGGGAAGTTATAGCAATCAGCCCCAGCATTTT. Amino acid sequence: CSASRQGSYSNQPQHF.

The chain combines TRBV5-1 with TRBJ1-4; D is ambiguous. Trimming pared 1 base from V and 7 bases from J, leaving 11 bases between. CDR3 length: 14 residues. From germline, CDR1 is SGHRS and CDR2 YFSETQ. The CDR3: CASSLSGTVEKLFF. CDR3 DNA sequence: TGCGCCAGCAGCTTGTCAGGAACGGTTGAAAAACTGTTTTTT.

This clone has a single count. The chain uses TRBV7-2 and TRBJ1-3; unclear D gene. The germline V gene encodes CDR1 SGHTA and CDR2 FQGNSA. V lost 1 base to trimming and J lost 4 bases, with 8 bases between them. This CDR3 contains 14 residues. In DNA form, the CDR3 reads TGTGCCAGCAGCTTAGTACCGGGGGGAAACACCATATATTTT. This translates into CASSLVPGGNTIYF.

J is TRBJ2-4 and V is TRBV3-1 (or the pseudogene TRBV3-2), with 7 bases matching TRBD1. CDR3 length: 12 residues. Unmatched junction bases numbered 6, after V lost 8 bases and J lost 8 bases. Germline V gives CDR1 LGHDT, CDR2 YNNKEL (reference sequence). The CDR3 spells CASLDREDIQYF. For the CDR3, the DNA is TGTGCCAGCCTAGACAGGGAAGACATTCAGTACTTC.

The J gene is TRBJ1-2, the V gene TRBV14; 7 bases map to TRBD1. Looked up from germline, CDR1 is SGHDN and CDR2 is FVKESK. Trimming at V came to 4 bases and at J to 6 bases, leaving 11 bases not matched to a gene. CDR3 length equals 15 residues. Written as DNA, the CDR3 is TGTGCCAGCAGCCTCAAGTGGGGACAGCTTGATGGCTACACCTTC. Its protein product is CASSLKWGQLDGYTF. Full variable domain (missing parts from reference TRBV14 and TRBJ1-2): EAGVTQFPSHSVIEKGQTVTLRCDPISGHDNLYWYRRVMGKEIKFLLHFVKESKQDESGMPNNRFLAERTGGTYSTLKVQPAELEDSGVYFCASSLKWGQLDGYTFGSGTRLTVV.

The gene calls are TRBV19 and TRBJ1-5, with 8 nucleotides matching TRBD1. The CDR3 length is 13 residues. V lost 8 bases to trimming and J lost 1 base; unmatched junction nucleotides: 1. Per the germline V gene, CDR1 is LNHDA and CDR2 is SQIVND (reference sequence). The CDR3 sequence is CASGDRSNQPQHF. The CDR3 DNA sequence: TGTGCCAGTGGGGACAGGAGCAATCAGCCCCAGCATTTT. The entire variable domain, with the rest obtained from reference TRBV19 and TRBJ1-5, is as follows: DGGITQSPKYLFRKEGQNVTLSCEQNLNHDAMYWYRQDPGQGLRLIYYSQIVNDFQKGDIAEGYSVSREKKESFPLTVTSAQKNPTAFYLCASGDRSNQPQHFGDGTRLSIL.

The chain joins TRBV6-5 to TRBJ2-3, with D unresolved. Trimming stripped 2 bases from V and 4 bases from J, with 10 bases between. CDR1 is MNHEY, CDR2 SVGAGI, per germline. CDR3 length equals 14 residues. CDR3 residues: CASSYRSPADTQYF. In DNA, the CDR3 is TGTGCCAGCAGTTACCGGTCTCCGGCAGATACGCAGTATTTT.

This chain joins TRBV6-5 and TRBJ1-2, with unresolved D. Trimming cost V 6 bases and J 2 bases, with 10 bases left between them. The CDR3 has 13 residues. CDR1 and CDR2 from the germline V gene are MNHEY and SVGAGI. CDR3 sequence (DNA): TGTGCCAGCAGCCAGCAATTGAACTATGGCTACACCTTC. Its translation is CASSQQLNYGYTF.

The genes are TRBV24-1 and TRBJ2-1; D uncertain. V was pared by 3 bases and J by 4 bases, with 3 bases between. The CDR3 extends over 12 amino acids. Looked up from germline, CDR1 is KGHDR and CDR2 is SFDVKD. Here the CDR3 reads CATSDRYNEQFF. The CDR3 DNA reads as TGTGCCACCAGTGATAGGTACAATGAGCAGTTCTTC.

This chain joins TRBV7-2 and TRBJ2-2, with D unclear. The CDR3 has 13 residues. The V and J ends lost 5 bases and 14 bases respectively, with 18 bases between them. CDR1 and CDR2 from the germline V gene are SGHTA and FQGNSA. DNA for the CDR3: TGTGCCAGCAGCCGTAAGACGGCAGGAGAACTGTTTTTT. As protein: CASSRKTAGELFF.

The V call is TRBV6-1, the J call TRBJ1-1, with 8 bases aligning to TRBD1. Germline CDR1 and CDR2: MNHNS and SASEGT. This CDR3 is built from 17 residues. Unmatched junction bases numbered 9, after V lost 0 bases and J lost 3 bases. In DNA, the CDR3 is TGTGCCAGCAGTGAAGCGCTTGACAGGGGTTGGTACACTGAAGCTTTCTTT. Its translation is CASSEALDRGWYTEAFF.

The chain carries TRBV7-9 and TRBJ2-5; 9 bases are shared with TRBD1. This CDR3 has 15 amino acids. The V and J ends lost 8 bases and 4 bases, in that order; junction bases with no gene match: 11. The V gene's germline CDR1 is SEHNR and CDR2 FQNEAQ (reference sequence). In DNA form, the CDR3 reads TGTGCCAGCTTGCCCCGGGGGACAGGGACAGAGACCCAGTACTTC. As protein: CASLPRGTGTETQYF.

This clone was seen just once. This chain links TRBV6-5 with TRBJ1-1; tentative D call: TRBD1 (6 bases). Trimming left V 4 bases short and J 2 bases short, with 11 bases between. The CDR3 is made up of 14 amino acids. Per the germline V gene, CDR1 is MNHEY and CDR2 is SVGAGI. The CDR3 DNA follows: TGTGCCAGCAGTTTTAACAGGGAAAACACTGAAGCTTTCTTT. Amino acid sequence: CASSFNRENTEAFF.

A single count supports this clone. V gene TRBV7-2 combines with J gene TRBJ2-7; weak D call: TRBD1 (6 bases). Trimming took off 6 bases at V and 5 bases at J, with 11 bases between the two ends. The CDR3 totals 12 residues. Germline V CDR1 and CDR2: SGHTA, FQGNSA. CDR3 bases: TGTGCCAGCAGGTCCTACAGGGACGAGCAGTACTTC. Translating it yields CASRSYRDEQYF.

The chain recombines TRBV24-1 with TRBJ2-3; TRBD1 aligns across 9 bases. Trimming took 7 bases from V and 5 from J; bases not matched to a gene: 6. Germline CDR1 is KGHDR and CDR2 is SFDVKD. The CDR3 totals 14 residues. The CDR3 DNA is TGTGCCACCAGCGGACAGGGGTTAGTAGATACGCAGTATTTT. Encoded protein: CATSGQGLVDTQYF.

V is TRBV16 and J is TRBJ1-6; 8 bases are a match to TRBD1. This CDR3 region has 16 residues. V lost 2 bases and J lost 3; bases outside the gene matches: 3. CDR1 and CDR2 (germline): KGHSY, FQNENV. The CDR3 DNA sequence: TGTGCCAGCAGCCAAGGACAGGGTCTCTATAATTCACCCCTCCACTTT. This codes for CASSQGQGLYNSPLHF.

J is TRBJ2-2 and V is TRBV21-1. TRBV21-1 is a pseudogene locus. CDR3 length equals 13 residues. The DNA of the CDR3 is TGTGCCAGCAGCCCGACGAACACCGGGGAGCTGTTTTTT. Protein product: CASSPTNTGELFF.

This clone was seen a handful of times. The junction and the germline gene differ at one end; a read error may be behind it. The CDR3 sequence is CACSLGQVRTYEQYF. The CDR3 DNA follows: TGTGCCTGCAGTTTAGGGCAGGTTAGGACCTACGAGCAGTACTTC. The chain uses TRBV7-2 and TRBJ2-7; D call uncertain. Germline lookup yields CDR1 SGHTA and CDR2 FQGNSA. This CDR3 has 15 amino acids.

The rearrangement links TRBV5-4 to TRBJ2-1, with D unresolved. V was cut by 0 bases and J by 1 base, with 5 bases left in between. The germline CDR1 and CDR2 sequences are SGHNT and YYREEE (reference sequence). The CDR3 sequence is 14 residues long. In DNA form, the CDR3 reads TGTGCCAGCAGCTTGGTGGGATCCTACAATGAGCAGTTCTTC. Translation: CASSLVGSYNEQFF.

This clone came up once. V usage is TRBV27 and J usage is TRBJ2-2; weak D call: TRBD1 (5 bases). Looked up from germline, CDR1 is MNHEY and CDR2 is SMNVEV (reference sequence). The CDR3 is 13 residues long. The germline V and J ends were trimmed by 6 bases and 4 bases, with 9 bases remaining between them. The CDR3 coding sequence is TGTGCCAGCAGCTTTCAGGGCACCGGGGAGCTGTTTTTT. Protein product: CASSFQGTGELFF.